Each of the 3 T cell receptor beta chains below was sequenced from the same sample in a study of response to subunit inactivated influenza vaccine. TCRdb ran MiXCR on the RT-PCR reads and lists one entry per CDR3 protein. The table records around 480,000 distinct CDR3 sequences, approximately 10% of them present only once. The material sequenced was PBMCs from blood, taken roughly 6 weeks after vaccination. The receptors originated from a man aged 50 to 60 who received an inactivated influenza vaccine.

The chain has TRBV7-2 and TRBJ2-1; TRBD1 aligns across 7 bases. Germline CDR1 reads SGHTA; CDR2 reads FQGNSA. V lost 3 bases and J lost 9; bases outside the gene matches: 8. The CDR3 contains 14 residues. This chain's CDR3 is CASSFQWDSPEQFF. The CDR3 bases are TGTGCCAGCAGCTTTCAGTGGGACAGTCCTGAGCAGTTCTTC.

The sample holds many counts of this clonotype. The V gene is TRBV20-1, the J gene TRBJ2-3; D call uncertain. The V end was cut by 2 bases, the J end by 0 bases, with 9 bases between. Germline V gene sequence: CDR1 DFQATT, CDR2 SNEGSKA (reference sequence). The CDR3 contains 14 residues. The CDR3 DNA reads TGCAGTGCTAGACCGGTAACCAGCACAGATACGCAGTATTTT. Translated, it gives CSARPVTSTDTQYF.

The chain links TRBV4-3 to TRBJ2-7, with D perhaps being TRBD1 or TRBD2 (5 bases each). The CDR3 runs 15 residues. Germline V lookup: CDR1 LGHNA, CDR2 YSLEER. The V gene lost 3 bases and the J gene lost 0 bases, with 12 bases spanning the gap. The CDR3 sequence is CASSQEDTDSYEQYF. CDR3 in DNA: TGCGCCAGCAGCCAGGAGGACACCGACTCCTACGAGCAGTACTTC.